A single sample gave rise to the 21 T cell receptor beta chains below, sequenced in a study of T cell repertoires in cytomegalovirus infection. TCRdb processed the reads anew with MiXCR; each CDR3 protein has one entry. This sample carries tens of thousands of distinct CDR3 sequences, around 3.8% of them seen once, and the ten largest clones take 22%. Sequencing was carried out using PBMCs. The receptors derive from a human donor in good health (CMV status not recorded). Some clones in this sample may be carry-over from other donors' samples.

The sample holds many counts of this clonotype. The chain recombines TRBV28 with TRBJ2-5; the D gene is possibly TRBD2 (6 bases). The germline V gene encodes CDR1 MDHEN and CDR2 SYDVKM. Trimming removed 5 bases at V and 4 bases at J, with 17 bases between. The CDR3 totals 15 residues. CDR3 DNA sequence: TGTGCCAGCAGTCCACCAAAGGGACTTTTAGAGACCCAGTACTTC. This gives the protein CASSPPKGLLETQYF. The full variable domain, in which reference TRBV28 and TRBJ2-5 provide the parts outside the CDR3, is DVKVTQSSRYLVKRTGEKVFLECVQDMDHENMFWYRQDPGLGLRLIYFSYDVKMKEKGDIPEGYSVSREKKERFSLILESASTNQTSMYLCASSPPKGLLETQYFGPGTRLLVL.

This clonotype was counted many times. This chain links TRBV7-2 with TRBJ2-6; D remains unclear. The V gene's germline CDR1 is SGHTA and CDR2 FQGNSA. This CDR3 region has 14 residues. Trimming left V 8 bases short and J 2 bases short, with 10 bases between. CDR3 protein: CASGSQPGANVLTF. CDR3 nucleotide sequence: TGTGCCAGCGGAAGTCAGCCTGGGGCCAACGTCCTGACTTTC.

This clonotype was detected many times. The chain couples TRBV7-2 to TRBJ1-1; D unclear. This CDR3 comprises 17 residues. CDR1 is SGHTA and CDR2 is FQGNSA in the germline V gene. Trimming took off 1 base at V and 4 bases at J, with 19 bases between the two ends. DNA of the CDR3: TGTGCCAGCAGCTTAGAAGGCCCCTTCGACGGGGTCACTGAAGCTTTCTTT. It encodes CASSLEGPFDGVTEAFF. The variable domain in full, completed from reference TRBV7-2 and TRBJ1-1, reads GAGVSQSPSNKVTEKGKDVELRCDPISGHTALYWYRQSLGQGLEFLIYFQGNSAPDKSGLPSDRFSAERTGGSVSTLTIQRTQQEDSAVYLCASSLEGPFDGVTEAFFGQGTRLTVV.

This clonotype was recorded at least ten times. The chain recombines TRBV7-2 with TRBJ2-5; TRBD2 agrees at 8 bases. Germline V gene sequence: CDR1 SGHTA, CDR2 FQGNSA. Trimming cost V 4 bases and J 10 bases; bases outside gene matches: 11. This CDR3 has 14 amino acids. Here the CDR3 DNA reads TGTGCCAGCAGCTCAAAGCGGGGGCTCGAGGGCCAGTACTTC. Residues: CASSSKRGLEGQYF.

This clonotype was recorded many times. This CDR3 reads CASTLDRLYNSPLHF. The DNA for the CDR3 is TGTGCCAGCACCCTGGACCGACTCTATAATTCACCCCTCCACTTT. The genes are TRBV7-4 and TRBJ1-6; D gene ambiguous. Germline CDR1 SGHVT, CDR2 SQSDAQ. The CDR3 has 15 residues. Trimming took off 7 bases at V and 3 bases at J, with 13 bases between the two ends.

This clonotype was observed many times. This chain uses TRBV12-3 or TRBV12-4 with TRBJ1-5; possibly TRBD1 for D (6 bases). Trimming cost V 3 bases and J 5 bases, with 14 bases left between them. CDR3 length: 15 amino acids. The CDR3 sequence is CASSFDGPGDQPQHF. The CDR3 region has the DNA TGTGCCAGCAGTTTCGATGGGCCAGGGGATCAGCCCCAGCATTTT.

J is TRBJ2-7 and V is TRBV28, with D maybe TRBD2 (5 bases). Deletions cut 2 bases from V and 0 bases from J, with 14 bases between. Germline V lookup: CDR1 MDHEN, CDR2 SYDVKM. The CDR3 is 16 residues long. CDR3 coding DNA: TGTGCCAGCAGTTTAGGTGTTGCGGGTCCCTCCTACGAGCAGTACTTC. Translated, it gives CASSLGVAGPSYEQYF.

Ten or more counts support this clonotype. The chain uses TRBV7-2 and TRBJ2-7, with D uncertain. The V and J ends lost 1 base and 2 bases respectively, with 9 bases between them. Per the germline V gene, CDR1 is SGHTA and CDR2 is FQGNSA. The CDR3 is 14 amino acids. In DNA, the CDR3 is TGTGCCAGCAGCTTAGGGCCCCGGACCTACGAGCAGTACTTC. Translated: CASSLGPRTYEQYF.

There are many counts of this clonotype. The chain is built from TRBV20-1 and TRBJ2-7; TRBD2 agrees at 13 bases. Germline V gene sequence: CDR1 DFQATT, CDR2 SNEGSKA (reference sequence). V lost 1 base to trimming and J lost 7 bases; unmatched junction nucleotides: 7. This CDR3 is built from 15 residues. CDR3 in amino acids: CSARGTSGRSQEQYF. In DNA, the CDR3 is TGCAGTGCTAGAGGGACTAGCGGGAGATCTCAAGAGCAGTACTTC.

This clonotype was recorded many times. J is TRBJ2-3 and V is TRBV7-2; D is ambiguous. CDR1 is SGHTA and CDR2 is FQGNSA in the germline V gene. V shed 1 base and J shed 0 bases, with 11 bases lying between them. This CDR3 comprises 16 residues. The CDR3 here is CASSLVGATSTDTQYF. In nucleotides, the CDR3 is TGTGCCAGCAGCTTAGTCGGCGCAACTAGCACAGATACGCAGTATTTT. The full variable domain, with the rest looked up from reference TRBV7-2 and TRBJ2-3, is GAGVSQSPSNKVTEKGKDVELRCDPISGHTALYWYRQSLGQGLEFLIYFQGNSAPDKSGLPSDRFSAERTGGSVSTLTIQRTQQEDSAVYLCASSLVGATSTDTQYFGPGTRLTVL.

This clonotype was recorded at least ten times. The chain links TRBV28 to TRBJ2-2; 7 bases fit TRBD1. The CDR3 runs 14 residues. Germline assignment: CDR1 MDHEN and CDR2 SYDVKM. The V gene end was trimmed by 7 bases and the J gene end by 4 bases; junction bases not matched to a gene: 6. As DNA, the CDR3 is TGTGCCAGCACCCCGACAGGGTTCACCGGGGAGCTGTTTTTT. As protein: CASTPTGFTGELFF.

This clonotype came up many times. The chain carries TRBV20-1 and TRBJ2-3, with 12 nucleotides matching TRBD1. V gave up 5 bases and J gave up 4 bases; unmatched junction bases: 10. The length of the CDR3 is 16 residues. CDR1 DFQATT and CDR2 SNEGSKA come from the germline V gene (reference sequence). The chain's CDR3 is CSAPARDRGLSDTQYF. In nucleotides, the CDR3 is TGCAGTGCTCCTGCTCGGGACAGGGGGCTCTCAGATACGCAGTATTTT.

This clonotype was detected ten times or more. This chain joins TRBV19 and TRBJ1-1; D is unclear. V dropped 3 bases and J dropped 5 bases, with 10 bases sitting between them. Germline V gene data show CDR1 as LNHDA and CDR2 as SQIVND (reference sequence). The CDR3 runs 13 residues. Here the CDR3 reads CASSIGWSTEAFF. CDR3 DNA sequence: TGTGCCAGTAGTATCGGGTGGTCGACTGAAGCTTTCTTT.

There are many counts of this clonotype. The V and J genes are TRBV7-3 and TRBJ2-6; D gene ambiguous. Germline CDR1 reads SGHTA; CDR2 reads FQGTGA. Trimming shortened V by 5 bases and J by 4 bases, and 18 bases separated the two germline ends. The CDR3 covers 17 residues. The CDR3 sequence is CASSRASGSPGANVLTF. CDR3 sequence (DNA): TGTGCCAGCAGCCGCGCCTCGGGCTCTCCGGGGGCCAACGTCCTGACTTTC.

This clonotype appeared many times. The chain is built from TRBV3-1 and TRBJ2-3; no definite D call. Between the trimmed V and J ends, which lost 6 bases and 7 bases, there was a span of 23 bases. The CDR3 sequence is 16 residues long. Germline assignment: CDR1 LGHDT and CDR2 YNNKEL (reference sequence). The CDR3 loop reads CASSPDGSYLWNTQYF. CDR3 bases: TGTGCCAGCAGTCCGGACGGGTCCTACCTTTGGAATACGCAGTATTTT.

This clonotype was recorded many times. This chain joins TRBV11-3 and TRBJ2-5; a possible D gene is TRBD2 (5 bases). The CDR3 sequence is 14 residues long. The V and J ends lost 0 bases and 1 base respectively, with 6 bases between them. Germline-derived CDR1 and CDR2 are SGHNT and YENEEA. The CDR3, as DNA: TGTGCCAGCAGCTTAGAAGGAGGCCAAGAGACCCAGTACTTC. This sequence encodes CASSLEGGQETQYF.

Relative to its sample, this clonotype is medium-sized. This sequence joins TRBV27 and TRBJ1-4; the D is unclear. Germline CDR1 is MNHEY and CDR2 is SMNVEV (reference sequence). Deletions cut 3 bases from V and 8 bases from J, with 16 bases between. The CDR3 loop spans 15 amino acids. This CDR3 is CASSFYPPSLEKLFF. The CDR3 region has the DNA TGTGCCAGCAGTTTCTACCCACCCTCCCTGGAAAAACTGTTTTTT.

Ten or more counts support this clonotype. The CDR3 loop is CASSTQGWYEKLFF. The DNA of the CDR3 is TGTGCCAGCAGTACGCAGGGTTGGTATGAAAAACTGTTTTTT. The J gene is TRBJ1-4, the V gene TRBV28, with D maybe TRBD1 (5 bases). The CDR3 spans 14 residues. Germline lookup yields CDR1 MDHEN and CDR2 SYDVKM. Trimming took off 5 bases at V and 6 bases at J, with 13 bases between the two ends. The variable domain in full, with the rest retrieved from reference TRBV28 and TRBJ1-4, is DVKVTQSSRYLVKRTGEKVFLECVQDMDHENMFWYRQDPGLGLRLIYFSYDVKMKEKGDIPEGYSVSREKKERFSLILESASTNQTSMYLCASSTQGWYEKLFFGSGTQLSVL.

This clonotype was seen ten or more times. The chain combines TRBV7-2 with TRBJ2-3, with TRBD2 matching over 12 bases. CDR3 length: 20 residues. Trimming at V came to 2 bases and at J to 3 bases, leaving 15 bases not matched to a gene. Germline V gives CDR1 SGHTA, CDR2 FQGNSA. The DNA of the CDR3 is TGTGCCAGCAGCTTACTAGTAGGAAATCTAGCGGGGGGGCAGACAGATACGCAGTATTTT. This codes for CASSLLVGNLAGGQTDTQYF.

In this sample, this clonotype turned up many times. The chain couples TRBV29-1 to TRBJ1-2, with D uncertain. Germline CDR1 SQVTM, CDR2 ANQGSEA. The CDR3 runs 11 residues. Trimming pared 7 bases from V and 3 bases from J, leaving 9 bases between. Here the CDR3 DNA reads TGCAGCGCAAAGGTATACTATGGCTACACCTTC. Its protein product is CSAKVYYGYTF.

This clonotype has at least ten counts. The chain combines TRBV7-9 with TRBJ1-1; the D is unclear. Between the trimmed V and J ends, which lost 6 bases and 1 base, there was a span of 12 bases. CDR1 and CDR2 (germline): SEHNR, FQNEAQ (reference sequence). The CDR3 spans 14 residues. The CDR3 DNA sequence: TGTGCCAGCAGATCCACCGGGAAGAACACTGAAGCTTTCTTT. This encodes CASRSTGKNTEAFF.